The present TCR beta chain was sequenced within a study of T-cell memory formation after mild COVID-19. Study observations and caveats: Prior to infection, memory already included some responding clones, suggesting cross-reactive memory joined.

Each CDR3 protein gets one entry after TCRdb re-called the 5' RACE reads with MiXCR. The sample holds 470,000 or so distinct CDR3 sequences, roughly 18% seen once. This clonotype was detected only a few times. Its specificity is unknown. There are 14 residues in the CDR3. CDR1 is SGHRS, CDR2 YFSETQ, per germline. Trimming stripped 2 bases from V and 2 bases from J, with 11 bases between. The material sequenced was PBMCs or a T cell subset sorted from them (not recorded which). The sequence was obtained from a man aged 18-30 years who had mild COVID-19 (a few samples of this study predate the infection). Cell type and time point are not known. The rearrangement uses TRBV5-1 and TRBJ2-7; D possibly corresponds to TRBD1 (6 bases). CDR3 nucleotides: TGCGCCAGCAGCTTACAGGGATCGACCTACGAGCAGTACTTC. Its translation is CASSLQGSTYEQYF.